This is a list of T cell receptor beta chains from one sample in a study of T cell changes during pregnancy in multiple sclerosis. TCRdb keeps only in-frame clones here, not all; method: immunoSEQ multiplex PCR. The repertoire consists of tens of thousands of clones, with more than 85% occurring once and the leading ten covering around 2%. Sample: peripheral blood, taken in the first trimester of pregnancy. These receptors all come from a female donor in good health, enrolled as a control in a pregnancy study. The CDR3 runs from the conserved cysteine through the conserved F or W. A D gene is named only where the DNA matches it firmly. Size values are once, few and many counts, or a class for expanded clones, and some rows have none.

TRBJ2-1 | - | TRBV27 | once | CASSLSAGPYNEQFF | TGTGCCAGCAGTTTATCGGCGGGACCCTACAATGAGCAGTTCTTC
TRBJ2-5 | - | TRBV5-1 | - | CASSFGGRETQYF | TGCGCCAGCAGCTTCGGAGGGCGAGAGACCCAGTACTTC
TRBJ1-5 | - | TRBV6-1 | - | CASSRINQPQHF | TGTGCCAGCAGCCGTATCAATCAGCCCCAGCATTTT
TRBJ2-7 | TRBD2 | TRBV14 | - | CASSPHFGLATYEQYF | TGTGCCAGCAGCCCTCACTTCGGACTAGCCACCTACGAGCAGTACTTC
TRBJ2-7 | TRBD1 | TRBV4-2 | - | CASSPGRGQSLSYEQYF | TGTGCCAGCAGCCCGGGCAGGGGACAGAGTCTCTCCTACGAGCAGTACTTC
TRBJ2-5 | TRBD1 | TRBV4-3 | - | CASSTRTGISETQYF | TGCGCCAGCAGCACCCGGACAGGGATAAGCGAGACCCAGTACTTC
TRBJ1-4 | - | TRBV5-5 | once | CASSLKQSEKLFF | TGTGCCAGCAGCTTAAAGCAAAGTGAAAAACTGTTTTTT
TRBJ2-3 | - | TRBV9 | once | CASSPRTDTQYF | TGTGCCAGCAGCCCTCGCACAGATACGCAGTATTTT
TRBJ1-6 | - | TRBV27 | - | CASSPQGANSPLHF | TGTGCCAGCAGTCCACAGGGAGCCAATTCACCCCTCCACTTT
TRBJ2-1 | TRBD2 | TRBV7-3 | once | CASSLLAGGVSNEQFF | TGTGCCAGCAGCTTGCTAGCGGGGGGAGTTTCCAATGAGCAGTTCTTC
TRBJ1-2 | - | TRBV6-5 | - | CASSRRGGYGYTF | TGTGCCAGCAGCAGGCGAGGGGGCTATGGCTACACCTTC
TRBJ2-2 | TRBD1 | TRBV7-6 | - | CASSLMLRTGNTGELFF | TGTGCCAGCAGCTTAATGCTTCGGACAGGCAACACCGGGGAGCTGTTTTTT
TRBJ1-5 | - | TRBV30 | - | CAWSVANQPQHF | TGTGCCTGGAGTGTAGCCAATCAGCCCCAGCATTTT
TRBJ1-3 | TRBD1 | TRBV7-9 | - | CASTSEGADLSGNTIYF | TGTGCCAGCACCTCAGAGGGGGCGGACCTCTCTGGAAACACCATATATTTT
TRBJ2-1 | TRBD2 | TRBV7-6 | - | CASSSIAGGRGEQFF | TGTGCCAGCAGCTCAATAGCGGGGGGAAGAGGTGAGCAGTTCTTC
TRBJ1-1 | TRBD1 | TRBV4-3 | - | CASSQGTGEAEAFF | TGCGCCAGCAGCCAGGGGACAGGGGAGGCTGAAGCTTTCTTT
TRBJ1-2 | - | TRBV19 | many | CASSIGTGDGYTF | TGTGCCAGTAGTATAGGAACAGGAGATGGCTACACCTTC
TRBJ2-1 | - | TRBV5-1 | - | CASSLQQGTRNEQFF | TGCGCCAGCAGCTTGCAACAGGGTACACGGAATGAGCAGTTCTTC
TRBJ1-4 | - | TRBV9 | - | CASSEGLQANEKLFF | TGTGCCAGCAGCGAGGGACTCCAGGCTAATGAAAAACTGTTTTTT
TRBJ2-1 | TRBD2 | TRBV4-1 | - | CASSQFRAGGFDEQFF | TGCGCCAGCAGCCAATTTAGAGCGGGGGGGTTTGATGAGCAGTTCTTC
TRBJ2-7 | - | TRBV6-5 | - | CASSYGQGWAYEQYF | TGTGCCAGCAGTTACGGGCAGGGGTGGGCCTACGAGCAGTACTTC
TRBJ1-4 | - | TRBV27 | - | CASSLTVRPTNEKLFF | TGTGCCAGCAGTTTGACAGTTCGTCCAACTAATGAAAAACTGTTTTTT
TRBJ1-2 | - | TRBV2 | - | CAILIGGAYGYTF | TGTGCCATCCTGATTGGTGGGGCCTATGGCTACACCTTC
TRBJ2-7 | TRBD2 | TRBV7-2 | once | CASSLGTTPTYEQYF | TGTGCCAGCAGCTTGGGGACTACACCAACCTACGAGCAGTACTTC
TRBJ1-2 | - | TRBV5-4 | - | CASSSSGNGYTF | TGTGCCAGCAGCAGCTCAGGGAATGGCTACACCTTC
TRBJ1-1 | TRBD1 | TRBV30 | - | CACGTGVNTEAFF | TGTGCCTGCGGGACAGGAGTGAACACTGAAGCTTTCTTT
TRBJ2-7 | - | TRBV7-2 | - | CASSSQTGNSYEQYF | TGTGCCAGCAGCTCTCAGACAGGCAACTCCTACGAGCAGTACTTC
TRBJ1-3 | - | TRBV30 | - | CAWSRDSSGNTIYF | TGTGCCTGGAGTCGGGATAGCTCTGGAAACACCATATATTTT
TRBJ2-2 | TRBD2 | TRBV27 | - | CASSGGATGELFF | TGTGCCAGCAGCGGGGGGGCCACCGGGGAGCTGTTTTTT
TRBJ2-5 | TRBD1 | TRBV28 | - | CASSSPTGSGETQYF | TGTGCCAGCAGTTCCCCGACAGGGAGCGGAGAGACCCAGTACTTC
TRBJ1-4 | - | TRBV29-1 | - | CSAKTAGATNEKLFF | TGCAGCGCTAAAACCGCAGGTGCAACTAATGAAAAACTGTTTTTT
TRBJ1-5 | - | TRBV6-1 | - | CASKRNSGNQPQHF | TGTGCCAGCAAGAGAAATTCGGGCAATCAGCCCCAGCATTTT
TRBJ2-7 | - | TRBV5-1 | - | CASSELSYEQYF | TGCGCCAGCAGCGAGCTATCCTACGAGCAGTACTTC
TRBJ2-3 | TRBD2 | TRBV4-3 | - | CASSQDRSSGGADTQYF | TGCGCCAGCAGCCAAGATCGGTCTAGCGGGGGGGCGGATACGCAGTATTTT
TRBJ2-7 | - | TRBV7-9 | - | CASSDAGAYEQYF | TGTGCCAGCAGCGACGCGGGGGCCTACGAGCAGTACTTT
TRBJ2-7 | - | TRBV7-2 | - | CASSPSSAVSYEQYF | TGTGCCAGCAGCCCGTCGTCGGCGGTCTCCTACGAGCAGTACTTC
TRBJ1-1 | - | TRBV7-3 | - | CASSLTQNTEAFF | TGTGCCAGCAGCCTTACACAGAACACTGAAGCTTTCTTT
TRBJ1-6 | - | TRBV4-1 | - | CASSQDMKSSYNSPLHF | TGCGCCAGCAGCCAAGATATGAAGAGCTCCTATAATTCACCCCTCCACTTT
TRBJ1-6 | - | TRBV14 | - | CASSPHGSFAGEPLHF | TGTGCCAGCAGCCCCCACGGGAGTTTCGCGGGTGAACCCCTCCACTTT
TRBJ2-7 | - | TRBV29-1 | - | CSVEGGQTSHEQYF | TGCAGCGTTGAGGGGGGCCAGACTAGCCACGAGCAGTACTTC
TRBJ1-5 | - | TRBV9 | - | CASSAGGSNQPQHF | TGTGCCAGCAGCGCCGGGGGGAGCAATCAGCCCCAGCATTTT
TRBJ1-1 | TRBD1 | TRBV29-1 | - | CSVGPGTEGNTEAFF | TGCAGCGTTGGCCCGGGGACAGAAGGAAACACTGAAGCTTTCTTT
TRBJ2-5 | TRBD2 | TRBV7-2 | - | CASSPERGGETQYF | TGTGCCAGCAGCCCAGAGCGGGGAGGAGAGACCCAGTACTTC
TRBJ1-6 | - | TRBV7-9 | - | CASSLTGGARSPLHF | TGTGCCAGCAGCTTAACCGGGGGAGCTCGGTCACCCCTCCACTTT
TRBJ2-5 | TRBD2 | TRBV6-5 | once | CASSRGTSGGETQYF | TGTGCCAGCAGTAGGGGGACTAGCGGGGGAGAGACCCAGTACTTC
TRBJ2-5 | - | TRBV29-1 | few | CSVNWAEETQYF | TGCAGCGTTAATTGGGCCGAAGAGACCCAGTACTTC
TRBJ2-3 | TRBD2 | TRBV27 | - | CASSPTSSSTDTQYF | TGTGCCAGCAGCCCGACTAGCTCTAGCACAGATACGCAGTATTTT
TRBJ2-7 | - | TRBV19 | once | CASSSVYEQYF | TGTGCCAGTAGTTCAGTCTACGAGCAGTACTTC
TRBJ1-1 | - | TRBV2 | - | CASTDGTGLNTEAFF | TGTGCCAGCACCGACGGTACAGGGCTGAACACTGAAGCTTTCTTT
TRBJ2-1 | TRBD2 | TRBV18 | - | CASSPSGGPYNEQFF | TGTGCCAGCTCACCCAGCGGGGGACCCTACAATGAGCAGTTCTTC
TRBJ2-1 | TRBD2 | TRBV15 | - | CATSRDLAGGGNEQFF | TGTGCCACCAGCAGAGATCTAGCGGGGGGCGGAAATGAGCAGTTCTTC
TRBJ1-3 | TRBD1 | TRBV7-2 | - | CASSPRGGQGNTIYF | TGTGCCAGCAGCCCCCGCGGGGGACAGGGGAACACCATATATTTT
TRBJ2-7 | - | TRBV5-5 | - | CASGVYEQYF | TGTGCCAGCGGAGTCTACGAGCAGTACTTC
TRBJ2-3 | TRBD1 | TRBV5-6 | - | CASSYGTGGTDTQYF | TGTGCCAGCAGCTACGGGACAGGCGGAACGGATACGCAGTATTTT